One sample yielded the 28 T cell receptor beta chains listed below, sequenced in a study of beta chain features in type 1 diabetes. TCRB transcripts that were expressed got sequenced, as all of the isolated RNA had been reverse transcribed. TCRdb's table, derived via immunoSEQ multiplex PCR, lists solely in-frame clones and lacks some. Of 850,000 to 900,000 clones listed, 15% to 20% are singletons. Sequencing used naive CD4+ T cells from blood. These receptors were collected from a woman aged 18-30 years in good health.

The gene calls are TRBV19 and TRBJ2-1, with D hard to call. The CDR3 consists of 15 residues. Germline V gives CDR1 LNHDA, CDR2 SQIVND (reference sequence). V was cut by 5 bases and J by 1 base, with 12 bases left in between. The CDR3 loop reads CASSDPGSSYNEQFF. CDR3 bases: TGTGCCAGTAGTGATCCGGGTTCGTCCTACAATGAGCAGTTCTTC.

The chain couples TRBV4-2 to TRBJ1-5; a possible D gene is TRBD1 (6 bases). The germline CDR1 and CDR2 sequences are LGHNA and YNFKEQ. V lost 1 base and J 1 base, leaving 11 bases between the germline ends. The CDR3 sequence is 16 residues long. This CDR3 is CASSQGSRGSNQPQHF. CDR3 bases: TGTGCCAGCAGCCAAGGATCCAGGGGCAGCAATCAGCCCCAGCATTTT.

The rearrangement joins TRBV2 to TRBJ2-2; D gene ambiguous. Germline CDR1 and CDR2: SNHLY and FYNNEI. Deletions cut 7 bases from V and 3 bases from J, with 6 bases between. This CDR3 has 12 residues. The CDR3, as DNA: TGTGCCAGCAACGGACACACCGGGGAGCTGTTTTTT. Translating gives CASNGHTGELFF.

The V and J genes are TRBV9 and TRBJ2-3; 9 nucleotides line up with TRBD2. Germline CDR1 SGDLS, CDR2 YYNGEE. V shed 2 bases and J 0 bases; nucleotides not matched to a gene: 1. The CDR3 loop spans 15 amino acids. This CDR3 is CASSVGLASTDTQYF. The CDR3 DNA sequence: TGTGCCAGCAGCGTCGGACTAGCGAGCACAGATACGCAGTATTTT.

The rearrangement uses TRBV4-3 and TRBJ1-2; D is perhaps TRBD1 (6 bases). The CDR3 loop spans 15 amino acids. CDR1 and CDR2 (germline): LGHNA, YSLEER. With 1 base removed from V and 2 bases from J, the gap between germline ends came to 11 bases. The DNA of the CDR3 is TGCGCCAGCAGCCAAGTGTCTACAGGGAACTATGGCTACACCTTC. Its protein product is CASSQVSTGNYGYTF.

The sample holds a few counts of this clone. The chain has TRBV7-2 and TRBJ2-7, with unresolved D. In germline, CDR1 is SGHTA, CDR2 FQGNSA. This CDR3 has 14 amino acids. V dropped 2 bases and J dropped 2 bases, with 10 bases sitting between them. The CDR3 spells CASSLLLGTYEQYF. CDR3 bases: TGTGCCAGCAGCTTACTTCTGGGAACCTACGAGCAGTACTTC.

The rearrangement links TRBV28 to TRBJ2-7; TRBD1 matches 10 bases. With V trimmed by 6 bases and J by 4 bases, 6 bases remained unmatched. Germline V gene sequence: CDR1 MDHEN, CDR2 SYDVKM. CDR3 length equals 14 residues. The CDR3 protein is CASSSTGGVYEQYF. CDR3 bases: TGTGCCAGCAGCTCGACAGGGGGCGTGTACGAGCAGTACTTC.

The V call is TRBV9, the J call TRBJ2-1; no clear D gene. Germline CDR1 reads SGDLS; CDR2 reads YYNGEE. The CDR3 consists of 16 residues. Trimming shortened V by 0 bases and J by 0 bases, and 10 bases separated the two germline ends. The DNA of the CDR3 is TGTGCCAGCAGCGTAGGCCCGATCATCTCCTACAATGAGCAGTTCTTC. It yields the protein CASSVGPIISYNEQFF.

CDR3 amino acids: CASMWRSTSGYNEQFF. In DNA form, the CDR3 reads TGTGCCAGTATGTGGCGTTCGACTAGCGGTTACAATGAGCAGTTCTTC. The rearrangement uses TRBV19 and TRBJ2-1, with 9 bases that match TRBD2. CDR3 length: 16 residues. Losses at the gene ends were 7 bases for V and 4 bases for J; bases not matched to a gene: 11. CDR1 LNHDA and CDR2 SQIVND come from the germline V gene (reference sequence).

This clone has just a few counts. Additional DNA sequences in this sample encode the identical CDR3. The rearrangement joins TRBV5-1 to TRBJ2-5; no reliable D call. The V end was cut by 0 bases, the J end by 4 bases, with 7 bases between. CDR1 and CDR2 (germline): SGHRS, YFSETQ. The CDR3 totals 13 residues. CDR3 region: CASSLALRETQYF. CDR3 coding DNA: TGCGCCAGCAGCTTGGCCCTCCGAGAGACCCAGTACTTC.

The chain combines TRBV4-3 with TRBJ2-2, with TRBD2 as a possible D gene (5 bases). CDR1 and CDR2 (germline): LGHNA, YSLEER. The CDR3 has 16 residues. The germline V and J ends were trimmed by 0 bases and 0 bases, with 8 bases remaining between them. The CDR3 spells CASSQDGGPNTGELFF. The CDR3 coding sequence is TGCGCCAGCAGCCAAGATGGCGGGCCGAACACCGGGGAGCTGTTTTTT.

Worth noting for this clone: The same CDR3 is also encoded by other DNA sequences in this sample. DNA of the CDR3: TGTGCCAGCAGCTTACTCGGGTACAATGAGCAGTTCTTC. Translation: CASSLLGYNEQFF. The chain joins TRBV7-2 to TRBJ2-1; D is unresolved. Germline CDR1 is SGHTA and CDR2 is FQGNSA. V lost 2 bases and J 4 bases, leaving 6 bases between the germline ends. This CDR3 has 13 amino acids.

This clone occurred a few times. The genes are TRBV10-2 and TRBJ2-2; D tentatively reads TRBD1 or TRBD2 (6 bases each). The germline V gene has CDR1 WSHSY and CDR2 SAAADI. The CDR3 loop spans 15 amino acids. The V and J ends lost 2 bases and 8 bases respectively, with 15 bases between them. The CDR3 nucleotides read TGCGCCAGCAGTGAGGAGTTAGGGGGGAGAGGGGAGCTGTTTTTT. Protein sequence: CASSEELGGRGELFF.

V and J are TRBV18 and TRBJ1-1, with a weak D call TRBD1 (6 bases). V was clipped by 3 bases and J by 4 bases, with 9 bases between them. The CDR3 covers 13 residues. Per the germline V gene, CDR1 is KGHSH and CDR2 is LQKENI. The CDR3: CASSPTGLTEAFF. CDR3 nucleotides: TGTGCCAGCTCACCCACAGGGCTCACTGAAGCTTTCTTT.

The chain uses TRBV4-3 and TRBJ2-5; a weak D match, TRBD2 (6 bases). The J call is in doubt because the DNA end fits TRBJ2-7 better. This CDR3 spans 15 amino acids. Germline V gives CDR1 LGHNA, CDR2 YSLEER. The CDR3 protein is CASSAEKLAPYEQYF. CDR3 nucleotides: TGCGCCAGCAGCGCGGAGAAACTAGCACCGTACGAGCAGTACTTC.

The chain employs TRBV9 and TRBJ2-3; D is ambiguous. In germline, CDR1 is SGDLS, CDR2 YYNGEE. This CDR3 comprises 16 residues. The germline V and J ends were trimmed by 0 bases and 0 bases, with 11 bases remaining between them. The CDR3 DNA reads TGTGCCAGCAGCGTAGGGGTCGACTCTAGCACAGATACGCAGTATTTT. This encodes CASSVGVDSSTDTQYF.

This clone has just a few counts. The V gene is TRBV18, the J gene TRBJ2-7; 7 bases line up with TRBD2. The germline CDR1 and CDR2 sequences are KGHSH and LQKENI. The CDR3 runs 15 residues. V dropped 2 bases and J dropped 0; count of bases not matched to a gene: 4. CDR3: CASSPGGSVSYEQYF. The CDR3 DNA sequence: TGTGCCAGCTCACCAGGCGGGAGTGTCTCCTACGAGCAGTACTTC.

J is TRBJ2-5 and V is TRBV4-2; D perhaps matches TRBD1 (6 bases). Trimming shortened V by 5 bases and J by 6 bases, and 16 bases separated the two germline ends. Germline CDR1 is LGHNA and CDR2 is YNFKEQ. The CDR3 consists of 14 residues. The CDR3 here is CASSATGFGKTQYF. CDR3 nucleotide sequence: TGTGCCAGCAGCGCCACAGGGTTCGGGAAGACCCAGTACTTC.

The chain combines TRBV5-6 with TRBJ1-1; TRBD1 is a possible D gene (5 bases). This CDR3 contains 16 residues. Deletions cut 0 bases from V and 1 base from J, with 13 bases between. CDR1 and CDR2 from the germline V gene are SGHDT and YYEEEE. The CDR3 loop is CASSLGQGRGNTEAFF. In DNA form, the CDR3 reads TGTGCCAGCAGCTTGGGGCAGGGCCGGGGGAACACTGAAGCTTTCTTT.

The DNA of the CDR3 is TGTGCCACCAGCAGAGAAATAGCGGGAGGTACCAGACTAGCCAAAAACATTCAGTACTTC. It yields the protein CATSREIAGGTRLAKNIQYF. The V gene is TRBV15, the J gene TRBJ2-4, with TRBD2 matching 10 bases. J was trimmed by 0 bases and V by 0 bases; bases with no gene match: 11. This CDR3 is 20 amino acids long. Germline V CDR1 and CDR2: LNHNV, YYDKDF (reference sequence).

The gene calls are TRBV7-9 and TRBJ2-7; no clear D. From germline, CDR1 is SEHNR and CDR2 FQNEAQ (reference sequence). V dropped 2 bases and J dropped 7 bases, with 21 bases sitting between them. The CDR3 totals 16 residues. CDR3 protein: CASSLMGDPFYGEQYF. As DNA, the CDR3 is TGTGCCAGCAGCTTAATGGGTGATCCCTTCTACGGGGAGCAGTACTTC.

This clone was detected a few times. The CDR3, as DNA: TGCGCCAGCAGCCCCGGAGGGACGCAGAGACGAAGCTATGGCTACACCTTC. It codes for CASSPGGTQRRSYGYTF. V gene TRBV5-1 combines with J gene TRBJ1-2, with D possibly TRBD1 on 5 matching bases. The V and J ends lost 4 bases and 4 bases respectively, with 23 bases between them. Germline V gives CDR1 SGHRS, CDR2 YFSETQ. The CDR3 consists of 17 residues.

The rearrangement uses TRBV19 and TRBJ1-1; D is uncertain. With 7 bases removed from V and 2 bases from J, the gap between germline ends came to 17 bases. Germline-derived CDR1 and CDR2 are LNHDA and SQIVND (reference sequence). CDR3 length: 15 residues. The CDR3 DNA is TGTGCCAGTAAAACCGGTCGACATTTTAACACTGAAGCTTTCTTT. Its protein product is CASKTGRHFNTEAFF.

This clone was seen only a few times. This chain uses TRBV7-9 with TRBJ2-3; no clear D. The V end was cut by 1 base, the J end by 5 bases, with 13 bases between. Germline V gene data show CDR1 as SEHNR and CDR2 as FQNEAQ (reference sequence). The CDR3 is 15 amino acids. In nucleotides, the CDR3 is TGTGCCAGCAGCTTAGGAGGTCTGGAGAGAGATACGCAGTATTTT. Protein sequence: CASSLGGLERDTQYF.

The V and J genes are TRBV4-3 and TRBJ2-1; 10 bases match TRBD2. V gave up 2 bases and J gave up 6 bases; unmatched junction bases: 10. Germline CDR1 and CDR2: LGHNA and YSLEER. The CDR3 is made up of 17 amino acids. The CDR3 here is CASSQSSGSLVFNEQFF. The DNA of the CDR3 is TGCGCCAGCAGCCAATCTAGCGGGAGCTTGGTGTTCAATGAGCAGTTCTTC.

The chain joins TRBV6-5 to TRBJ2-3; 7 bases agree with TRBD2. The CDR3 covers 13 residues. V shed 8 bases, J shed 0 bases, and the junction held 2 bases outside the gene matches. The germline CDR1 and CDR2 sequences are MNHEY and SVGAGI. CDR3 DNA: TGTGCCAGCGGGAGGGCCAGCACAGATACGCAGTATTTT. This translates into CASGRASTDTQYF.

The chain carries TRBV19 and TRBJ2-7, with 8 bases lining up with TRBD1. CDR3 length equals 14 residues. Per the germline V gene, CDR1 is LNHDA and CDR2 is SQIVND (reference sequence). The V and J ends lost 3 bases and 1 base, in that order; junction bases with no gene match: 2. Here the CDR3 DNA reads TGTGCCAGTAGTATGACAGGGGTATCCTACGAGCAGTACTTC. The encoded protein is CASSMTGVSYEQYF.

The V gene is TRBV7-2, the J gene TRBJ2-6, with D perhaps TRBD2 (6 bases). The CDR3 loop spans 17 amino acids. V dropped 3 bases and J dropped 0 bases, with 12 bases sitting between them. Germline CDR1 and CDR2: SGHTA and FQGNSA. CDR3 protein: CASSLASLASGANVLTF. The CDR3 nucleotides are TGTGCCAGCAGCTTGGCTTCACTAGCCTCTGGGGCCAACGTCCTGACTTTC.